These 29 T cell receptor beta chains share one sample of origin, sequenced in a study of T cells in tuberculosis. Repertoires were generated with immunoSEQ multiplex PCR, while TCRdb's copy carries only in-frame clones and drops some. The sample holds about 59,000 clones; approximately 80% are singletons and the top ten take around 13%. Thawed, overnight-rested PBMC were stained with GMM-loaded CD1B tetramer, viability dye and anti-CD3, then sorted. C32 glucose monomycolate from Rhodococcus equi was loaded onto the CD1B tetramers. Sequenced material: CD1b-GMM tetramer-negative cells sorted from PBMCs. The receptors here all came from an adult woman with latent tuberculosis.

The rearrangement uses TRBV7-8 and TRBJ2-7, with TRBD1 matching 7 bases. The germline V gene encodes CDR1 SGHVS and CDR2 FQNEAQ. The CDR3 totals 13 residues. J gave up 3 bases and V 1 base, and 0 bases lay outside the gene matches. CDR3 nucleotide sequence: TGTGCCAGCAGCTTAGACAGGGGCTACGAGCAGTACTTC. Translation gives CASSLDRGYEQYF.

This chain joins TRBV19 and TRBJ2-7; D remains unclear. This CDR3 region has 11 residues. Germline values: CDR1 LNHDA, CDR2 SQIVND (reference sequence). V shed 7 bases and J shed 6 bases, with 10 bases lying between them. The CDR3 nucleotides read TGTGCCAGTAAGACTGGCGGCGAGCAGTACTTC. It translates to CASKTGGEQYF.

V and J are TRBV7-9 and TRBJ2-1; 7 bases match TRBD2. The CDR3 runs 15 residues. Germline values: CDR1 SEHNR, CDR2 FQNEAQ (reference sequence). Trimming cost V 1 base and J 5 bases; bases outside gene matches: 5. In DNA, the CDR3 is TGTGCCAGCAGCTTAGGGCTAGCGGAAAACAATGAGCAGTTCTTC. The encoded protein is CASSLGLAENNEQFF.

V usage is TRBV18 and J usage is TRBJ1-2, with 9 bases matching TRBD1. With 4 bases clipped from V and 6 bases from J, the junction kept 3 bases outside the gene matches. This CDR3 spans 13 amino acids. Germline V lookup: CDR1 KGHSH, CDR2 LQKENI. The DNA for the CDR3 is TGTGCCAGCTCACGGGACAGGGAAGATGGCTACACCTTC. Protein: CASSRDREDGYTF.

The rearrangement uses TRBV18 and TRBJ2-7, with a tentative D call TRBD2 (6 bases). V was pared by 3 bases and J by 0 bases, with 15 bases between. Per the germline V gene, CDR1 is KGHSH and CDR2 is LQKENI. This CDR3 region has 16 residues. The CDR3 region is CASSPLPPGDSYEQYF. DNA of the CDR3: TGTGCCAGCTCACCCCTTCCTCCGGGGGACTCCTACGAGCAGTACTTC.

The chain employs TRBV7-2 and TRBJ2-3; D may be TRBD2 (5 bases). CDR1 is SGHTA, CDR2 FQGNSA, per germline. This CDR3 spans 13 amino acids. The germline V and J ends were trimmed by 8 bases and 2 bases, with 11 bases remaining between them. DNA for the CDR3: TGTGCCAGCCCCCCGGGGTTCACAGATACGCAGTATTTT. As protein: CASPPGFTDTQYF. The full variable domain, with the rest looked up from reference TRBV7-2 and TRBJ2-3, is GAGVSQSPSNKVTEKGKDVELRCDPISGHTALYWYRQSLGQGLEFLIYFQGNSAPDKSGLPSDRFSAERTGGSVSTLTIQRTQQEDSAVYLCASPPGFTDTQYFGPGTRLTVL.

The CDR3 nucleotides read TGTGCCAGCAGCCCCCAACAGGGAGCCGAGACCCAGTACTTC. Amino acid sequence: CASSPQQGAETQYF. This chain links TRBV9 with TRBJ2-5; a possible D gene is TRBD1 (6 bases). The V gene's germline CDR1 is SGDLS and CDR2 YYNGEE. CDR3 length: 14 residues. V was pared by 4 bases and J by 5 bases, with 15 bases between.

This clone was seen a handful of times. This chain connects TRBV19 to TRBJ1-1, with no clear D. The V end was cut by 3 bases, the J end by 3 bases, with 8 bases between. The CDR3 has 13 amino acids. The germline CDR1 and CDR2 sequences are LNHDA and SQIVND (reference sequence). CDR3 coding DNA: TGTGCCAGTAGTATTACGATAGACACTGAAGCTTTCTTT. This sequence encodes CASSITIDTEAFF. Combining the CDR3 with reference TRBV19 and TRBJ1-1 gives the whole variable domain DGGITQSPKYLFRKEGQNVTLSCEQNLNHDAMYWYRQDPGQGLRLIYYSQIVNDFQKGDIAEGYSVSREKKESFPLTVTSAQKNPTAFYLCASSITIDTEAFFGQGTRLTVV.

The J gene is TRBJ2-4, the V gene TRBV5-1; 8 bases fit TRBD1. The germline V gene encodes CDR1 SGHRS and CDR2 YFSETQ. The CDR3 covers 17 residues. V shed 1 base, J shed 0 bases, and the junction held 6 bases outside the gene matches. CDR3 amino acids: CASSLRGQVLAKNIQYF. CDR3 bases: TGCGCCAGCAGCTTGAGGGGACAGGTTCTAGCCAAAAACATTCAGTACTTC.

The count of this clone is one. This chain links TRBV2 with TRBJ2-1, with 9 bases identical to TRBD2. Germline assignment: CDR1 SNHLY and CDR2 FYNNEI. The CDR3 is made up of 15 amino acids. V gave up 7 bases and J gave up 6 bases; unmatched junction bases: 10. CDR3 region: CASITELTSGNEQFF. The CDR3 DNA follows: TGTGCCAGCATTACTGAACTGACTAGCGGCAATGAGCAGTTCTTC.

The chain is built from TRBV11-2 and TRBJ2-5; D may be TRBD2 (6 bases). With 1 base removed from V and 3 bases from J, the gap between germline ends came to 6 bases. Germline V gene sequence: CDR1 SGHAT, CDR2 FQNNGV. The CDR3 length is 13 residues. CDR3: CASSLGREETQYF. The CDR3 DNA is TGTGCCAGCAGCTTAGGGAGGGAAGAGACCCAGTACTTC.

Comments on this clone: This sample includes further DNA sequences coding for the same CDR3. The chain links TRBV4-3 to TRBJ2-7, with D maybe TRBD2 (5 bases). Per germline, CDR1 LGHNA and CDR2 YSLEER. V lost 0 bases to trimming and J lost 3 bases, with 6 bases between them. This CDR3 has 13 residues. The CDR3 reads CASSQDRGYEQYF. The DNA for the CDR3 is TGCGCCAGCAGCCAAGATCGGGGCTACGAGCAGTACTTC.

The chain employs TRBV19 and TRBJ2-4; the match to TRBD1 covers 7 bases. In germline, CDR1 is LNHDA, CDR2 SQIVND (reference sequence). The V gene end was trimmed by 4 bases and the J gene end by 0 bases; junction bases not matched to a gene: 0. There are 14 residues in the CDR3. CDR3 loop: CASSTGGAKNIQYF. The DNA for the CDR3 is TGTGCCAGTAGTACAGGGGGAGCCAAAAACATTCAGTACTTC.

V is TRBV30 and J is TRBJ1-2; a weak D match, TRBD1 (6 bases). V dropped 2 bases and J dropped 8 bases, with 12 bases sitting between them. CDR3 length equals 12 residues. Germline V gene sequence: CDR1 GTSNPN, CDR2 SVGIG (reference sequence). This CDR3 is CAWSRSGDGYTF. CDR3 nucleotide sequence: TGTGCCTGGAGTAGGTCAGGGGACGGCTACACCTTC. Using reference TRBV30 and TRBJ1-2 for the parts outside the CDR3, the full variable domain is SQTIHQWPATLVQPVGSPLSLECTVEGTSNPNLYWYRQAAGRGLQLLFYSVGIGQISSEVPQNLSASRPQDRQFILSSKKLLLSDSGFYLCAWSRSGDGYTFGSGTRLTVV.

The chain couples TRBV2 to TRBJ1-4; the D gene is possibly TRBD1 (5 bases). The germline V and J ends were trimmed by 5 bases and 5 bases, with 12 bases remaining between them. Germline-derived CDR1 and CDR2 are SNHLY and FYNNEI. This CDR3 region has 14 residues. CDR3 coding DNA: TGTGCCAGCAGTAGACAGTACCTGAATGAAAAACTGTTTTTT. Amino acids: CASSRQYLNEKLFF.

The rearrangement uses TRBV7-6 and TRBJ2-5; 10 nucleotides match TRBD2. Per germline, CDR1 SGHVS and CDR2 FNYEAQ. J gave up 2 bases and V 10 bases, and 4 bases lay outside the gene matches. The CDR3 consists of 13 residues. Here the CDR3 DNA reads TGTGCCACCACTAGCGGGGCACAAGAGACCCAGTACTTC. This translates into CATTSGAQETQYF.

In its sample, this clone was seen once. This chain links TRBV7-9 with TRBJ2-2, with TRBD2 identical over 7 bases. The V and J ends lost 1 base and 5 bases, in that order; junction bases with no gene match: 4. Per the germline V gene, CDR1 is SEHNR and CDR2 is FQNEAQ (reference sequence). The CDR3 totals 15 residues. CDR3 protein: CASSLGGLRTGELFF. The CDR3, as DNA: TGTGCCAGCAGCTTAGGGGGACTAAGGACCGGGGAGCTGTTTTTT.

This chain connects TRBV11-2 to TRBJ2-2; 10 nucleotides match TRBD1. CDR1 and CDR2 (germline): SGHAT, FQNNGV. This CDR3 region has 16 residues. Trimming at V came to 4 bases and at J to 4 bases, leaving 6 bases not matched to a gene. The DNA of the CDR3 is TGTGCCAGCAGCTGGGGACAGGGGTTTGGCACCGGGGAGCTGTTTTTT. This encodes CASSWGQGFGTGELFF.

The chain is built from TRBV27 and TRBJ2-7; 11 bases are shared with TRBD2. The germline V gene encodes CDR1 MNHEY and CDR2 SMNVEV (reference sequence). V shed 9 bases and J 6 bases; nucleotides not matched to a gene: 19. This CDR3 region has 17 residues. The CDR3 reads CARRPPNELAGAVEQYF. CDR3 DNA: TGTGCCAGGAGGCCACCTAACGAACTAGCGGGAGCGGTCGAGCAGTACTTC.

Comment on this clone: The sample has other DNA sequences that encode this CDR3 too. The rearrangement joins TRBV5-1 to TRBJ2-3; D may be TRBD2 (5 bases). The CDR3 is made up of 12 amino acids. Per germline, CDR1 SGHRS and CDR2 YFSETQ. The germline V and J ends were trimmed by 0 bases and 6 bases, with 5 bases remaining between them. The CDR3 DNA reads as TGCGCCAGCAGCTTGGGCGGGGATACGCAGTATTTT. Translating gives CASSLGGDTQYF.

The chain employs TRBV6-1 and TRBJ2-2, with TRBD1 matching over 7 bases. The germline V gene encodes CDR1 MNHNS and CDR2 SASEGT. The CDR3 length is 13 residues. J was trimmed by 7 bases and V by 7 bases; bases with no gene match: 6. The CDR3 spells CASTRDSVGELFF. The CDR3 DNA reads TGTGCCAGCACCCGGGACAGCGTCGGGGAGCTGTTTTTT.

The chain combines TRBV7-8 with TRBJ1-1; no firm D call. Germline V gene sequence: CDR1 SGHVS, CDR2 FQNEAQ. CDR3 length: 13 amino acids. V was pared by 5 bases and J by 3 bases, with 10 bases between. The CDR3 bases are TGTGCCAGCAGCCGGACTTTGGACACTGAAGCTTTCTTT. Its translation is CASSRTLDTEAFF.

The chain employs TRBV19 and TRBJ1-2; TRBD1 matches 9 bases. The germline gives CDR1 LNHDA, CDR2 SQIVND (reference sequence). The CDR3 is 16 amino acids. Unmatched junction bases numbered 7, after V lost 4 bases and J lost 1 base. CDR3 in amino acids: CASSKTDRGGNYGYTF. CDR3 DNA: TGTGCCAGTAGTAAGACGGACAGGGGAGGTAACTATGGCTACACCTTC.

CDR3 in amino acids: CASSHLSTGGTEAFF. The CDR3 DNA is TGCGCCAGCAGCCATCTATCGACAGGGGGCACTGAAGCTTTCTTT. This chain uses TRBV4-1 with TRBJ1-1; 9 bases align to TRBD1. Trimming removed 3 bases from V and 4 bases from J; junction bases left unmatched: 6. Germline CDR1 reads MGHRA; CDR2 reads YSYEKL. The CDR3 spans 15 residues.

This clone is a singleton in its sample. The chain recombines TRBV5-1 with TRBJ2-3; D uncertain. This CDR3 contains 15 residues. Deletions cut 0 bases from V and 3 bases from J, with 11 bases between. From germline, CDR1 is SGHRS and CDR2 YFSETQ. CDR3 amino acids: CASSLESRSTDTQYF. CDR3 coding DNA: TGCGCCAGCAGCTTGGAATCCAGGTCGACAGATACGCAGTATTTT.

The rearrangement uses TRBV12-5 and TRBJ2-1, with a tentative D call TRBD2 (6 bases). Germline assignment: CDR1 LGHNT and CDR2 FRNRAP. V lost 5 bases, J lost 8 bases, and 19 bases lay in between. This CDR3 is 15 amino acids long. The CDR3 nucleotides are TGTGCTAGTGGTACTCCGGGACTCGTCTTGGATGAGCAGTTCTTC. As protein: CASGTPGLVLDEQFF.

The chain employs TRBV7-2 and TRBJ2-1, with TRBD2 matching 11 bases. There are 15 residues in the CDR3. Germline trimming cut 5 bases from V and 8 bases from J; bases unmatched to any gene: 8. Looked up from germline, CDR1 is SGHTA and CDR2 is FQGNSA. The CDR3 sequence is CASSPLAGGLDEQFF. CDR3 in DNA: TGTGCCAGCAGCCCTTTAGCGGGGGGGCTCGATGAGCAGTTCTTC.

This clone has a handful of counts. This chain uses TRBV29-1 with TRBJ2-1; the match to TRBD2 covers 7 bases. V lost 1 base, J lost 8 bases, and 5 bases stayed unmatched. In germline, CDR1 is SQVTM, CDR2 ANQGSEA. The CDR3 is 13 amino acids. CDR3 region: CSVEGTRFDEQFF. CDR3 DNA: TGCAGCGTTGAAGGGACTAGATTCGATGAGCAGTTCTTC.

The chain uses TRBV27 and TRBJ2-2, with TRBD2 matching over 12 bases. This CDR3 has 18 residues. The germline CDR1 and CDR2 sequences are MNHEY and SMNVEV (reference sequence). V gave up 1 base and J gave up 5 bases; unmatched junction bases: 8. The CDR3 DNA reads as TGTGCCAGCAGTTTATTTGGACTAGCGGGATCGGATACCGGGGAGCTGTTTTTT. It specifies CASSLFGLAGSDTGELFF.